The rows below give T cell receptor beta chains drawn from one sample of a study of beta chain features in type 1 diabetes. Sequenced by immunoSEQ multiplex PCR; TCRdb stores in-frame clones only, minus some. The sample has more than 50,000 clones, around three fifths seen once. The sequenced material came from Tregs from blood. These receptors all stem from a woman between 18 and 30 years old in good health. CDR3s include the opening cysteine and the closing phenylalanine or tryptophan. The D gene is left open where the match is weak. Clone size is not always given. Where it is, it says once, few, many or a class for expanded clones.

cdr3_length | j_call | clone_size | v_call | d_call | cdr3_nt | cdr3_aa
13 | TRBJ2-5 | . | TRBV6-6 | . | TGTGCCAGCAGTTTAGCGAGGCAAGAGACCCAGTACTTC | CASSLARQETQYF
15 | TRBJ1-4 | . | TRBV18 | TRBD1 | TGTGCCAGCTCACTTGCCGGGACAGGGAATGAAAAACTGTTTTTT | CASSLAGTGNEKLFF
17 | TRBJ2-4 | . | TRBV19 | . | TGTGCCAGTAGTGCCTACCCCCTGGGAGCAGCCAAAAACATTCAGTACTTC | CASSAYPLGAAKNIQYF
14 | TRBJ2-1 | . | TRBV6-6 | TRBD2 | TGTGCCAGCAGTTACAGCGGGGGGGCCGATGAGCAGTTCTTC | CASSYSGGADEQFF
14 | TRBJ1-1 | . | TRBV7-9 | . | TGTGCCAGCAGCTATGGCAGGGCAAACACTGAAGCTTTCTTT | CASSYGRANTEAFF
15 | TRBJ1-3 | . | TRBV9 | . | TGTGCCAGCAGCGTAGTTCCAGGCTCTGGAAACACCATATATTTT | CASSVVPGSGNTIYF
16 | TRBJ1-3 | . | TRBV7-2 | TRBD1 | TGTGCCAGCAGCTTTTCCGGGACAGGCTCTGGAAACACCATATATTTT | CASSFSGTGSGNTIYF
15 | TRBJ2-2 | once | TRBV7-7 | TRBD1 | TGTGCTAGCAGCTTGAGGGGGCAAGGCACCGGGGAGCTGTTTTTT | CASSLRGQGTGELFF
13 | TRBJ2-1 | . | TRBV6-1 | TRBD2 | TGTGCCAGCAGTCTAGCGGGGTCGGATGAGCAGTTCTTC | CASSLAGSDEQFF
13 | TRBJ2-1 | . | TRBV2 | TRBD2 | TGTGCCAGCTCGGGAGGACCATACAATGAGCAGTTCTTC | CASSGGPYNEQFF
17 | TRBJ2-2 | . | TRBV7-8 | TRBD1 | TGTGCCAGCAGCTTAAACCACAGGGGGCCGAACACCGGGGAGCTGTTTTTT | CASSLNHRGPNTGELFF
14 | TRBJ2-3 | . | TRBV7-7 | . | TGTGCTAGCAGCTTGGAGATTGGCACAGATACGCAGTATTTT | CASSLEIGTDTQYF
14 | TRBJ2-7 | . | TRBV7-9 | . | TGTGCCAGCAGCGTACAGGGATTTTCCTACGAGCAGTACTTC | CASSVQGFSYEQYF
12 | TRBJ1-1 | . | TRBV11-3 | . | TGTGCCAGCAGCGCCTGGAGCACTGAAGCTTTCTTT | CASSAWSTEAFF
12 | TRBJ1-2 | . | TRBV6-5 | . | TGTGCCAGCAGTTTCACTAACTATGGCTACACCTTC | CASSFTNYGYTF
15 | TRBJ2-6 | . | TRBV5-5 | TRBD1 | TGTGCCAGCAGCCTGAGGGGGCCCGGGGCCAACGTCCTGACTTTC | CASSLRGPGANVLTF
15 | TRBJ2-5 | . | TRBV5-1 | TRBD1 | TGCGCCAGCAGCTCCTCGACAGGGGATTTGGAGACCCAGTACTTC | CASSSSTGDLETQYF
12 | TRBJ2-7 | . | TRBV29-1 | TRBD2 | TGCAGCGTTGTAGCGGGGAACTACGAGCAGTACTTC | CSVVAGNYEQYF
17 | TRBJ2-1 | once | TRBV14 | TRBD2 | TGTGCCAGCAGCCCTCTTTGGCCTAGCGGGGTTAGGGGTGAGCAGTTCTTC | CASSPLWPSGVRGEQFF
15 | TRBJ2-3 | . | TRBV7-8 | TRBD1 | TGTGCCAGCAGCTTGGGGACAGGGAGCACAGATACGCAGTATTTT | CASSLGTGSTDTQYF
15 | TRBJ1-4 | . | TRBV6-5 | . | TGTGCCAGCAGTACCCAGGGGTTACGGGACGAAAAACTGTTTTTT | CASSTQGLRDEKLFF
13 | TRBJ2-1 | once | TRBV5-4 | . | TGTGCCAGCAGCTTACAGGTATACAATGAGCAGTTCTTC | CASSLQVYNEQFF
18 | TRBJ1-5 | . | TRBV7-9 | TRBD1 | TGTGCCAGCAGCGGGACAGGGGGCGCGTATGGGGGCAATCAGCCCCAGCATTTT | CASSGTGGAYGGNQPQHF
15 | TRBJ2-2 | few | TRBV5-1 | TRBD2 | TGCGCCAGCAGCTTACTAGCGGGGAACACCGGGGAGCTGTTTTTT | CASSLLAGNTGELFF
14 | TRBJ2-1 | . | TRBV7-2 | TRBD2 | TGTGCCAGCAGCTTTGGACTAGCGGGGGGCCAGCAGTTCTTC | CASSFGLAGGQQFF
13 | TRBJ2-4 | . | TRBV19 | . | TGTGCCAGTAGTGCCCAGAAGAAAAACATTCAGTACTTC | CASSAQKKNIQYF
16 | TRBJ2-1 | . | TRBV5-1 | . | TGCGCCAGCAGCTTGGTCCCGGGACTCCTCTACAATGAGCAGTTCTTC | CASSLVPGLLYNEQFF